These T cell receptor beta chains were read from a single sample in a study of post-analysis software for immune sequencing data. TCRdb passed the PCR reads through MiXCR, listing each CDR3 protein once. This table has 550,000 to 700,000 distinct CDR3 sequences, roughly 45% appearing once. Sequenced input: blood. These receptors were collected from a girl aged 5-17 years with multiple sclerosis. Each CDR3 is given with its conserved first and last residue. A D gene is named only where the DNA matches it firmly. Rows give clone size only sometimes, using once, few, many, or a class for an expanded clone.

NA | TRBJ1-2 | NA | TRBV29-1 | CSPARQCGYTF | TGCAGCCCCGCAAGACAGTGTGGCTACACCTTC
NA | TRBJ2-5 | NA | TRBV4-1 | CASSQLETRRETQYF | TGCGCCAGCAGTCAATTAGAGACACGGAGGGAGACCCAGTACTTC
TRBD1 | TRBJ2-7 | NA | TRBV12-3/TRBV12-4 | CASTPGQGLYEQYF | TGTGCCAGCACCCCCGGACAGGGACTCTACGAGCAGTACTTC
NA | TRBJ2-7 | NA | TRBV6-6 | CASTTGHGIYEQYF | TGTGCCAGCACCACCGGACACGGAATCTACGAGCAGTACTTC
TRBD2 | TRBJ2-7 | NA | TRBV5-1 | CASSDTVAAGALYEQYF | TGCGCCAGCAGCGATACGGTAGCAGCGGGGGCCCTCTACGAGCAGTACTTC
TRBD1 | TRBJ2-3 | NA | TRBV11-2 | CASSFPRTGEGDTQYF | TGTGCCAGCAGCTTTCCCCGGACAGGGGAAGGAGATACGCAGTATTTT
NA | TRBJ2-3 | NA | TRBV27 | CASNGVSTDTQYF | TGTGCCAGCAACGGGGTCAGCACAGATACGCAGTATTTT
NA | TRBJ2-3 | NA | TRBV11-2 | CASSRRVGADPSTDTQYF | TGTGCCAGCAGCCGACGGGTAGGGGCGGACCCTAGCACAGATACGCAGTATTTT
NA | TRBJ1-2 | NA | TRBV20-1 | CSAPSGANYGYTF | TGCAGTGCCCCGTCGGGAGCTAACTATGGCTACACCTTC
TRBD1 | TRBJ2-7 | NA | TRBV12-3/TRBV12-4 | CASSPTGPNEQYF | TGTGCCAGCAGTCCGACAGGGCCTAACGAGCAGTACTTC
TRBD1 | TRBJ2-7 | few | TRBV11-2 | CACETGEEQYF | TGTGCCTGCGAGACAGGGGAGGAGCAGTACTTC
NA | TRBJ2-1 | NA | TRBV4-1 | CASSQKALGTLDNEQFF | TGCGCCAGCAGCCAAAAGGCCTTGGGGACTCTAGACAATGAGCAGTTCTTC
TRBD2 | TRBJ2-1 | once | TRBV24-1 | CATSSGLYNEQFF | TGTGCCACCAGCTCGGGACTATACAATGAGCAGTTCTTC
NA | TRBJ2-1 | NA | TRBV7-8 | CASSFHLTGEDNEQFF | TGTGCCAGCAGCTTTCACTTAACGGGAGAGGATAATGAGCAGTTCTTC
NA | TRBJ2-1 | NA | TRBV7-8 | CASSLGSGASYNEQFF | TGTGCCAGCAGCTTAGGATCGGGCGCCTCCTACAATGAGCAGTTCTTC
NA | TRBJ2-3 | NA | TRBV19 | CASSIGRRDTQYF | TGTGCCAGTAGTATCGGTCGGAGGGATACGCAGTATTTT
TRBD2 | TRBJ2-7 | NA | TRBV6-5 | CASSSAKTSGPYEQYF | TGTGCCAGCAGTTCCGCTAAGACTAGCGGACCCTACGAGCAGTACTTC
NA | TRBJ2-7 | NA | TRBV7-2 | CASSLTGTYGEQYF | TGTGCCAGCAGCTTAACCGGGACCTACGGCGAGCAGTACTTC
NA | TRBJ2-1 | NA | TRBV5-7 | CASSSGTNFNEQFF | TGTGCCAGCAGTTCCGGGACCAACTTCAATGAGCAGTTCTTC
NA | TRBJ2-1 | NA | TRBV29-1 | CSVGAPYNEQFF | TGCAGCGTTGGGGCCCCGTACAATGAGCAGTTCTTC
NA | TRBJ2-7 | NA | TRBV20-1 | CSARSQGRKTFYEQYF | TGCAGTGCTAGGTCCCAGGGTAGGAAGACCTTCTACGAGCAGTACTTC
TRBD1 | TRBJ1-2 | NA | TRBV5-1 | CASSLGTASQGYGYTF | TGCGCCAGCAGCTTAGGGACAGCCTCTCAGGGGTATGGCTACACCTTC
NA | TRBJ2-3 | NA | TRBV27 | CASSRWDSSTDTQYF | TGTGCCAGCAGCCGATGGGACTCTAGCACAGATACGCAGTATTTT
TRBD2 | TRBJ2-1 | few | TRBV9 | CASSGGGASYNEQFF | TGTGCCAGCAGCGGCGGGGGGGCGTCCTACAATGAGCAGTTCTTC
TRBD2 | TRBJ2-3 | NA | TRBV24-1 | CATSDPLAVGTDTQYF | TGTGCCACCAGTGATCCTCTAGCGGTGGGCACAGATACGCAGTATTTT
NA | TRBJ2-1 | NA | TRBV6-5 | CASSYLGRERSDNEQFF | TGTGCCAGCAGTTACCTCGGTCGCGAGCGGTCAGACAATGAGCAGTTCTTC
NA | TRBJ2-7 | NA | TRBV12-3/TRBV12-4 | CASSLLGRRLSSYNEQYF | TGTGCCAGCAGCCTTTTGGGTAGGCGGTTGAGCTCCTACAATGAGCAGTACTTC
NA | TRBJ2-5 | once | TRBV6-5 | CASTSDSGEQYF | TGTGCCAGCACCTCGGACAGCGGAGAGCAGTACTTC
NA | TRBJ2-1 | NA | TRBV9 | CASSGQSQGRPSYNEQFF | TGTGCCAGCAGCGGGCAGAGTCAGGGGCGACCCTCCTACAATGAGCAGTTCTTC
TRBD2 | TRBJ2-1 | NA | TRBV20-1 | CSAAAWTSGGQEQFF | TGCAGTGCCGCCGCTTGGACTAGCGGGGGACAGGAGCAGTTCTTC
TRBD1 | TRBJ1-2 | few | TRBV5-1 | CASSLGGGQGRNYGYTF | TGCGCCAGCAGCTTGGGGGGGGGACAGGGCCGGAACTATGGCTACACCTTC
NA | TRBJ1-2 | NA | TRBV29-1 | CSVERESGSYGYTF | TGCAGCGTTGAGCGGGAATCGGGAAGCTATGGCTACACCTTC
TRBD2 | TRBJ2-7 | few | TRBV7-8 | CASSPPGLADEQYF | TGTGCCAGCAGCCCGCCGGGACTAGCCGACGAGCAGTACTTC
TRBD1 | TRBJ1-2 | few | TRBV12-3/TRBV12-4 | CASMTGGFYGYTF | TGTGCCAGCATGACAGGGGGATTCTATGGCTACACCTTC
NA | TRBJ1-4 | NA | TRBV20-1 | CGIFAPNEKLFF | TGCGGGATATTTGCGCCTAATGAAAAACTGTTTTTT
NA | TRBJ1-2 | NA | TRBV5-6 | CASSFLGGTNYGYTF | TGTGCCAGCAGCTTCCTCGGGGGGACTAACTATGGCTACACCTTC
NA | TRBJ2-7 | few | TRBV11-2 | CASSRIADTFRGEQYF | TGTGCCAGCAGCCGTATAGCGGATACCTTCCGAGGCGAGCAGTACTTC
NA | TRBJ2-7 | few | TRBV7-2 | CASSQDYKQYF | TGTGCCAGCAGTCAAGACTATAAGCAGTACTTC
NA | TRBJ2-6 | few | TRBV5-1 | CASLDPGANVLTF | TGCGCCAGCTTGGACCCTGGGGCCAACGTCCTGACTTTC
TRBD2 | TRBJ2-3 | NA | TRBV12-3/TRBV12-4 | CASSLTTSGRITDTQYF | TGTGCCAGCAGTCTCACTACTAGCGGGCGGATCACAGATACGCAGTATTTT
NA | TRBJ2-7 | NA | TRBV20-1 | CSASSTESYEQYF | TGCAGTGCTAGTTCGACAGAGTCCTACGAGCAGTACTTC
TRBD1 | TRBJ2-7 | NA | TRBV28 | CASSYGQAGNGQYF | TGTGCCAGCAGTTACGGACAGGCCGGCAACGGGCAGTACTTC
NA | TRBJ2-6 | NA | TRBV29-1 | CSVDSRGASGANVLTF | TGCAGCGTTGATTCCAGAGGGGCATCTGGGGCCAACGTCCTGACTTTC
TRBD1 | TRBJ1-1 | NA | TRBV12-3/TRBV12-4 | CASRGQGARWNTEAFF | TGTGCCAGCAGGGGACAGGGGGCGAGATGGAACACTGAAGCTTTCTTT
NA | TRBJ1-1 | NA | TRBV6-6 | CASSYDPKRTEAFF | TGTGCCAGCAGTTACGACCCCAAGAGGACTGAAGCTTTCTTT
TRBD1 | TRBJ2-7 | few | TRBV12-3/TRBV12-4 | CASRPRDRAREQYF | TGTGCCAGCAGACCCCGGGACAGGGCTAGGGAGCAGTACTTC